The T cell receptor (beta chain) under discussion was sequenced for a study of blood T cell repertoires in COVID-19. Repertoires were generated with immunoSEQ multiplex PCR, while TCRdb's copy carries only in-frame clones and drops some. Here the sample spans 300,000 to 400,000 clones, roughly 90% being singletons. CDR1 SGHTA and CDR2 FQGNSA come from the germline V gene. The V and J ends lost 3 bases and 8 bases respectively, with 13 bases between them. This CDR3 spans 14 amino acids. This TCR derives from a woman aged 25 to 39 with acute COVID-19. Specimen: PBMCs or T cells enriched from blood (not recorded which). The rearrangement joins TRBV7-2 to TRBJ1-4, with D possibly matching TRBD1 (6 bases). CDR3 DNA: TGTGCCAGCAGCTTCGGACAGAAAGGGGAAAAACTGTTTTTT. It translates to CASSFGQKGEKLFF.